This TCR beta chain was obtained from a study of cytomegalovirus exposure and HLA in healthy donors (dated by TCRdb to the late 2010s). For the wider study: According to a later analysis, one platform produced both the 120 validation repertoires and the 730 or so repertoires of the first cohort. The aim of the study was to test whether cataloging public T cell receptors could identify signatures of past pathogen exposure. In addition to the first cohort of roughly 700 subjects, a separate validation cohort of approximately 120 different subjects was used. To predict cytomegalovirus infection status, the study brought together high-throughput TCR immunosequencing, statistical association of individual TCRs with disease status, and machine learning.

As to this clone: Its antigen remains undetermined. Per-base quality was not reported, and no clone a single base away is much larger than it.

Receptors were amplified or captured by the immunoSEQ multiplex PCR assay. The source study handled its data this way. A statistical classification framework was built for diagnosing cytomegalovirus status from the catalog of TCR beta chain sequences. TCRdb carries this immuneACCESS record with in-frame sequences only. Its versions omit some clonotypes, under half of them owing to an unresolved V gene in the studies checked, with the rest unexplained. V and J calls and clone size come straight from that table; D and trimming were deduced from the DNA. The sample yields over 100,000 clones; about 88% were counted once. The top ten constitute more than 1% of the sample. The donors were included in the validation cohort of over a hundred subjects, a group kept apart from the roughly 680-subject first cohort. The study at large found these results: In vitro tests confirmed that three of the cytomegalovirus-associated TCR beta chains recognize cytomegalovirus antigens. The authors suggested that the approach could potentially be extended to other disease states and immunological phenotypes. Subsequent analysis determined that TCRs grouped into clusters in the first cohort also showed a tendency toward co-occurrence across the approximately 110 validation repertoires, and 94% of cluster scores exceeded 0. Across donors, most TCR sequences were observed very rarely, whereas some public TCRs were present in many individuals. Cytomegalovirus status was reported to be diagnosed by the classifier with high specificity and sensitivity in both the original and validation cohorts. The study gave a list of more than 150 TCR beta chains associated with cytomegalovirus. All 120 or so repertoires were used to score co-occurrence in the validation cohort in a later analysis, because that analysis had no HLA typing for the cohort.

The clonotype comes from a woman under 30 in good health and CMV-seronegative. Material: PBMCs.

The DNA sequence is as follows: TGTGCCAGCAGTTTAAGGGGTTTGCGGGACAGAGACACAATTGGTACGCAGTATTTT. It specifies CASSLRGLRDRDTIGTQYF. The chain is assembled from TRBV27 and TRBJ2-3; the D gene is possibly TRBD1, with 7 bases matching. CDR1 and CDR2, per the germline V gene (reference sequence), are MNHEY and SMNVEV. The CDR3 holds 19 amino acids from the cysteine to the phenylalanine. Only CDR3 DNA is held: 57 bases, read in frame from base 1. V and J lose 2 bases and 8 bases, and a span of 29 bases separates them.